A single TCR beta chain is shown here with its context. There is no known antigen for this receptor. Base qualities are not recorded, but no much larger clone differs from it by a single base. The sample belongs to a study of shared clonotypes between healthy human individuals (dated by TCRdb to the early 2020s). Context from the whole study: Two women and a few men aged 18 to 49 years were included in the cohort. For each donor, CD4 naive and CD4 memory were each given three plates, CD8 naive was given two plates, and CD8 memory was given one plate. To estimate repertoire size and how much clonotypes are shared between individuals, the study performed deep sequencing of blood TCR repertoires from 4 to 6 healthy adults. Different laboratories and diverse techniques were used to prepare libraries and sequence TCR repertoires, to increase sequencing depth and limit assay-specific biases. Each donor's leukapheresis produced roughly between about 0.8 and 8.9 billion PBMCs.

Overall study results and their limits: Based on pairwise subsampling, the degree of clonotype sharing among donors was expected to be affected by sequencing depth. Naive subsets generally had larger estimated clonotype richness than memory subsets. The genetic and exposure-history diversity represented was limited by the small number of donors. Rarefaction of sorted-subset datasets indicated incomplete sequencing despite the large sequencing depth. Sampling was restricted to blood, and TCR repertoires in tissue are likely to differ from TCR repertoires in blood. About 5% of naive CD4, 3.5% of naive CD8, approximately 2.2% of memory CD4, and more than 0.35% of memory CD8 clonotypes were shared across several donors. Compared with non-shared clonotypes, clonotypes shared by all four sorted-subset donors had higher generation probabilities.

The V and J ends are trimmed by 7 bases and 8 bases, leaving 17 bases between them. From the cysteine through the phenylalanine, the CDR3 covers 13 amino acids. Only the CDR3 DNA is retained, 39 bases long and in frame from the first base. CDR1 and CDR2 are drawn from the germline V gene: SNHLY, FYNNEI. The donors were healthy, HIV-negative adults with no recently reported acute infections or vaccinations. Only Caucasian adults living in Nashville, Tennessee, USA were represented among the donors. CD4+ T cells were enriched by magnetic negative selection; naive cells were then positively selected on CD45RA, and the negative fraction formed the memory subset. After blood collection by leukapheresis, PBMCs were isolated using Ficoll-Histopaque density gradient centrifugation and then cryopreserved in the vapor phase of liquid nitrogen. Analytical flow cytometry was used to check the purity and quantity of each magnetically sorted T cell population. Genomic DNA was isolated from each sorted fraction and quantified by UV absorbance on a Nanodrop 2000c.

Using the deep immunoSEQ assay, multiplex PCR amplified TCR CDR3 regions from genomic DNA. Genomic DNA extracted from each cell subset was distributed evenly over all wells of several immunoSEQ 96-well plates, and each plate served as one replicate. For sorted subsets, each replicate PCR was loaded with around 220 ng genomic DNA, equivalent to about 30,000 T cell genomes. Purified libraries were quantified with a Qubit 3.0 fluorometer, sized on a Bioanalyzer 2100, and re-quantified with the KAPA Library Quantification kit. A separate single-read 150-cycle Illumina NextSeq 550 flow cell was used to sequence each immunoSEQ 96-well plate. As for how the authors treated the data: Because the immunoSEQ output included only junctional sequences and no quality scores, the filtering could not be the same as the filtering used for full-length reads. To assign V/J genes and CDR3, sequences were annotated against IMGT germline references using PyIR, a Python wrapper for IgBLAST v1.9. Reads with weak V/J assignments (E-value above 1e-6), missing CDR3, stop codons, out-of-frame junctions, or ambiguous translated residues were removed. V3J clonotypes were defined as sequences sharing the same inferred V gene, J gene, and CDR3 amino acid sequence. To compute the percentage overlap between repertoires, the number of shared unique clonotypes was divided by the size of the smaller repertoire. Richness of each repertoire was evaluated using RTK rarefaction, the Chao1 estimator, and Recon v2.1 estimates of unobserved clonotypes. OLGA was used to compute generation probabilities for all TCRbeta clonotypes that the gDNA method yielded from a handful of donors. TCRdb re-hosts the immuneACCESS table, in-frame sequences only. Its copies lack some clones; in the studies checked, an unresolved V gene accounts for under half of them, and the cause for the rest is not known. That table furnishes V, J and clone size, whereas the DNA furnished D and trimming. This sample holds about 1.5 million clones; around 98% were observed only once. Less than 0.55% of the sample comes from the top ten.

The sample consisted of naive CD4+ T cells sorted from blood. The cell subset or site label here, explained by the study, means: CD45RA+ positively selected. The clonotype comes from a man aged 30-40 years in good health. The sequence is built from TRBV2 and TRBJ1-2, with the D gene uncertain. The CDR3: CASKPADYGGYTF. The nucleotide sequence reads TGTGCCAGCAAGCCGGCCGACTACGGGGGCTACACCTTC.